This passage covers 12 T cell receptor beta chains from one sample sequenced in a study of T-cell memory formation after mild COVID-19. TCRdb fed the 5' RACE reads into MiXCR, producing one record per CDR3 protein. The sample contains 470,000 or so distinct CDR3 sequences, roughly 20% of which appear only once. Sequencing input: PBMCs or a T cell subset sorted from them (not recorded which). These receptors were taken from an adult woman who had mild COVID-19 (a few samples of this study predate the infection). Cell type and time point are not known.

The chain couples TRBV29-1 to TRBJ2-3; D unclear. The CDR3 consists of 11 residues. V was clipped by 6 bases and J by 4 bases, with 8 bases between them. Looked up from germline, CDR1 is SQVTM and CDR2 is ANQGSEA. CDR3 residues: CSVRVPDTQYF. In nucleotides, the CDR3 is TGCAGCGTCCGGGTTCCAGATACGCAGTATTTT.

This chain connects TRBV24-1 to TRBJ2-1; D might be TRBD2 (7 bases). The CDR3 runs to 14 residues. The V end lost 5 bases, the J end lost 10 bases, and 17 bases lay between the germline ends. In germline, CDR1 is KGHDR, CDR2 SFDVKD. CDR3 nucleotide sequence: TGTGCCACCAGTGGAACCCCACGGGGGGCGGAGCAGTTCTTC. Its translation: CATSGTPRGAEQFF.

This clonotype has ten or more counts. The V gene is TRBV29-1, the J gene TRBJ2-3; 7 bases map to TRBD2. The ends lost 5 bases at V and 6 bases at J; junction bases unmatched: 11. This CDR3 spans 14 amino acids. CDR1 is SQVTM and CDR2 is ANQGSEA in the germline V gene. The CDR3 nucleotides read TGCAGCGTTTCCCCATCGACTAGCTCCGATACGCAGTATTTT. Translating it yields CSVSPSTSSDTQYF.

This clonotype was seen only a few times. The rearrangement uses TRBV27 and TRBJ2-7, with 10 bases matching TRBD2. Germline CDR1 and CDR2: MNHEY and SMNVEV (reference sequence). The CDR3 is 14 residues long. The ends lost 7 bases at V and 9 bases at J; junction bases unmatched: 12. The CDR3 bases are TGTGCCAGCATACCGGGACTAGCGACAGGAGGGCAGTACTTC. Translation: CASIPGLATGGQYF.

The chain has TRBV5-4 and TRBJ2-5, with 10 bases matching TRBD2. This CDR3 is built from 16 residues. Germline V CDR1 and CDR2: SGHNT, YYREEE (reference sequence). The junction had 8 bases not matched to a gene; V was cut back by 4 bases and J by 2 bases. This CDR3 reads CASSTPLAGRQETQYF. Written as DNA, the CDR3 is TGTGCCAGCAGCACCCCACTAGCGGGGCGGCAAGAGACCCAGTACTTC.

This chain connects TRBV9 to TRBJ2-5, with 9 nucleotides matching TRBD2. This CDR3 comprises 16 residues. The V and J ends lost 0 bases and 2 bases, in that order; junction bases with no gene match: 5. Germline lookup yields CDR1 SGDLS and CDR2 YYNGEE. CDR3 protein: CASSVEAGGIQETQYF. In DNA form, the CDR3 reads TGTGCCAGCAGCGTAGAAGCGGGAGGAATTCAAGAGACCCAGTACTTC.

This chain connects TRBV7-9 to TRBJ1-1; D may be TRBD1 (5 bases). CDR3 size: 13 residues. Germline assignment: CDR1 SEHNR and CDR2 FQNEAQ (reference sequence). Between the trimmed V and J ends, which lost 11 bases and 0 bases, there was a span of 13 bases. This chain's CDR3 is CAVRGDLNTEAFF. CDR3 nucleotides: TGTGCCGTCCGAGGGGACTTGAACACTGAAGCTTTCTTT.

This clonotype was seen repeatedly, ten times or more. The V and J genes are TRBV12-3 or TRBV12-4 and TRBJ2-1; D ambiguous. The V end lost 3 bases, the J end lost 10 bases, and 7 bases lay between the germline ends. This CDR3 is built from 11 residues. The DNA for the CDR3 is TGTGCCAGCAGTTTGAATTACGAGCAGTTCTTC. It is translated as CASSLNYEQFF.

A few counts support this clonotype. V and J are TRBV6-5 and TRBJ1-6; TRBD1 matches at 9 bases. The CDR3 has 15 amino acids. Unmatched junction bases numbered 5, after V lost 4 bases and J lost 7 bases. CDR1 and CDR2 from the germline V gene are MNHEY and SVGAGI. CDR3 nucleotides: TGTGCCAGCAGTTTCACCGGGACAGGGAATTCACCCCTCCACTTT. Translating it yields CASSFTGTGNSPLHF.

This clonotype was counted only a few times. The rearrangement uses TRBV12-3 or TRBV12-4 and TRBJ2-1; D not certain. Trimming took 6 bases from V and 1 from J, leaving 10 bases between them. CDR3 length: 14 amino acids. DNA of the CDR3: TGTGCCAGCAGGCCGGGCAGGTCCTACAATGAGCAGTTCTTC. Protein: CASRPGRSYNEQFF.

The chain recombines TRBV5-1 with TRBJ1-1, with D possibly being TRBD1 (6 bases). The CDR3 extends over 13 amino acids. Germline V gives CDR1 SGHRS, CDR2 YFSETQ. Trimming left V 0 bases short and J 6 bases short, with 9 bases between. The CDR3 coding sequence is TGCGCCAGCAGCTTGGACAGGGAACCTGAAGCTTTCTTT. It encodes CASSLDREPEAFF.

The chain couples TRBV7-9 to TRBJ2-1; tentatively, D is TRBD2 (5 bases). Germline V gives CDR1 SEHNR, CDR2 FQNEAQ (reference sequence). The CDR3 loop spans 13 amino acids. V dropped 5 bases and J dropped 8 bases, with 13 bases sitting between them. The CDR3, as DNA: TGTGCCAGCAGCCCGCCGGGGTGGGATGAGCAGTTCTTC. Its protein product is CASSPPGWDEQFF.